Sequencing of this T cell receptor (beta chain) was carried out in a study of blood T cell repertoires in COVID-19. Overall study context: From the United States, Italy and Spain came samples of acute and convalescent COVID-19. The cDNA or gDNA used as material had been derived from T cells, B-cell-depleted T cells, or PBMCs.

The V end lost 10 bases, the J end lost 3 bases, and 15 bases lay between the germline ends. The CDR3 contains 14 residues. Germline CDR1 is MNHEY and CDR2 is SVGAGI. Source study methods: The assay estimated nucleated cells by amplifying reference gene primers. Produced via immunoSEQ multiplex PCR; TCRdb's table is partial and in-frame only. V and J calls and clone size are given by that table; D and trimming were obtained from the DNA. The sample holds 250,000 or so clones; roughly 88% are singletons and the top ten take 2.5%. The rearrangement links TRBV6-5 to TRBJ2-2; possibly TRBD1 for D (5 bases). This sequence originates from a middle-aged woman with acute COVID-19. Sequenced: PBMCs or T cells enriched from blood (not recorded which). The chain's CDR3 is CATGSGHHTGELFF. CDR3 nucleotides: TGTGCCACAGGGTCAGGGCACCACACCGGGGAGCTGTTTTTT.